Listed here are 7 T cell receptor beta chains from one sample, sequenced in a study of CD8+ T cells in alopecia areata. cDNA serving as the sequencing template came from extracted, reverse transcribed RNA. The table came from immunoSEQ multiplex PCR; TCRdb's copy has only in-frame clones and leaves some out. The sample records under 250,000 clones, about three fifths being singletons. The treatment was: oral pan-JAK inhibitor, 5-10 mg twice daily. The sequencing here drew on CD4+ T cells sorted from blood, taken at week 4, from a patient treated with tofacitinib. Receptor source: a human donor with alopecia areata.

This chain links TRBV10-2 with TRBJ1-4; D gene unclear. From germline, CDR1 is WSHSY and CDR2 SAAADI. The CDR3 contains 12 residues. The V and J ends lost 8 bases and 1 base respectively, with 5 bases between them. This CDR3 is CASGKTNEKLFF. The CDR3 DNA reads TGCGCCAGCGGGAAAACTAATGAAAAACTGTTTTTT.

This clone occurred a few times. The V and J genes are TRBV4-1 and TRBJ2-2, with D unresolved. CDR1 is MGHRA, CDR2 YSYEKL, per germline. The CDR3 is 17 amino acids. V dropped 0 bases and J dropped 0 bases, with 11 bases sitting between them. CDR3 sequence: CASSQDLPAPNTGELFF. CDR3 sequence (DNA): TGCGCCAGCAGCCAAGATCTTCCAGCCCCGAACACCGGGGAGCTGTTTTTT.

Only a few counts were recorded for this clone. This rearrangement joins TRBV30 to TRBJ1-4; no firm D call. CDR1 and CDR2 from the germline V gene are GTSNPN and SVGIG (reference sequence). The CDR3 length is 13 residues. The V end was cut by 3 bases, the J end by 7 bases, with 12 bases between. CDR3 loop: CAWRQSGGEKLFF. In nucleotides, the CDR3 is TGTGCCTGGAGACAGAGTGGTGGTGAAAAACTGTTTTTT.

V and J are TRBV4-3 and TRBJ1-2; D may be TRBD1 (6 bases). V lost 1 base, J lost 8 bases, and 17 bases lay in between. The CDR3 extends over 15 amino acids. Germline assignment: CDR1 LGHNA and CDR2 YSLEER. The DNA of the CDR3 is TGCGCCAGCAGCCAAGGAATCAGCGGGGGCCAGGGCTACACCTTC. As protein: CASSQGISGGQGYTF.

This clone was counted only a few times. The chain carries TRBV14 and TRBJ2-3; no clear D gene. The CDR3 covers 11 residues. Looked up from germline, CDR1 is SGHDN and CDR2 is FVKESK. The V end lost 3 bases, the J end lost 5 bases, and 3 bases lay between the germline ends. The DNA for the CDR3 is TGTGCCAGCAGCCAGGGAGATACGCAGTATTTT. It yields the protein CASSQGDTQYF.

This clone was recorded a few times. The chain employs TRBV10-3 and TRBJ1-5; no clear D gene. This CDR3 has 14 residues. Germline CDR1 and CDR2: ENHRY and SYGVKD. The V end was cut by 0 bases, the J end by 3 bases, with 6 bases between. CDR3 residues: CAISESLFNQPQHF. CDR3 coding DNA: TGTGCCATCAGTGAGTCACTATTCAATCAGCCCCAGCATTTT.

This clone turned up a few times. The chain combines TRBV14 with TRBJ2-2, with D possibly TRBD1 on 5 matching bases. Germline CDR1 reads SGHDN; CDR2 reads FVKESK. The ends were cut back, 5 bases at V and 1 base at J, with 14 bases in the middle. The CDR3 runs 16 residues. The CDR3 nucleotides are TGTGCCAGCAGCTATAAAGGGGTTAAGAACACCGGGGAGCTGTTTTTT. This translates into CASSYKGVKNTGELFF.